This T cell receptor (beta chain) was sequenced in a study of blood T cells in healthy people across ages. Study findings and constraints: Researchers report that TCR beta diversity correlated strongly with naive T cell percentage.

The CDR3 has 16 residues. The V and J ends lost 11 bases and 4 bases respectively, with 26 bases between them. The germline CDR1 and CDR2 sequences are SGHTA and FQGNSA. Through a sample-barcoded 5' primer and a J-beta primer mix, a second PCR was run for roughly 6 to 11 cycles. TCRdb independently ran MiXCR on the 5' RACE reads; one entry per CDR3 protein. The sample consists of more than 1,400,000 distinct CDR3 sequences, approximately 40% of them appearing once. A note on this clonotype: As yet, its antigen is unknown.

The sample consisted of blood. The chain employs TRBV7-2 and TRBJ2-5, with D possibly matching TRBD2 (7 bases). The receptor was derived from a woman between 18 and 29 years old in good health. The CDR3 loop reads CASTRPGRRGGETQYF. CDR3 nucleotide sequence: TGTGCCTCTACCCGTCCCGGGAGGAGAGGGGGAGAGACCCAGTACTTC.